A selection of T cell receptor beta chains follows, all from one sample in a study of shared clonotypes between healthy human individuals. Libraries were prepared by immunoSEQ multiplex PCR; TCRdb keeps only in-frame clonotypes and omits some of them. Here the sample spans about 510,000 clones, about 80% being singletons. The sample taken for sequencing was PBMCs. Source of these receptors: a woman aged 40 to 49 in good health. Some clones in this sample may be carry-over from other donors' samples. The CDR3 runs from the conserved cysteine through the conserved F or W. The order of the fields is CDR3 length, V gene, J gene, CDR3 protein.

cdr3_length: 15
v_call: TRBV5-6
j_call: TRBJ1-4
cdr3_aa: CASSLTSGGDEKLFF

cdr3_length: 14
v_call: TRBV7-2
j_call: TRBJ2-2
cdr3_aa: CASSLGGQPRELFF

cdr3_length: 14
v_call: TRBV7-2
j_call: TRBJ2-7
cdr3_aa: CASGPGLAEYEQYF

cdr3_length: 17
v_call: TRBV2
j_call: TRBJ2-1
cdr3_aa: CASSEALWGLIDNEQFF

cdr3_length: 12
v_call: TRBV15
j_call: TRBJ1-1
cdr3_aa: CATSRVVTEAFF

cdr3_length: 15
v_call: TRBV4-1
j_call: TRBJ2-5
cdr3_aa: CASSQDSGSLKTQYF

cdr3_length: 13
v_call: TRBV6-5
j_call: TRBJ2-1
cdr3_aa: CASQLAGSNEQFF

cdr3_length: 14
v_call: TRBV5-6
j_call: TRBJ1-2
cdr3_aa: CASLEQAENYGYTF

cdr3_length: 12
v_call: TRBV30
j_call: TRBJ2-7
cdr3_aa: CAQQTGPYEQYF

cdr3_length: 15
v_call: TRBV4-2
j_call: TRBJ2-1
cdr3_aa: CASSQDGNSHNEQFF

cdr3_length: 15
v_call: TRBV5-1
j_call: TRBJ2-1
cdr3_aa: CASSFGEGLVNEQFF

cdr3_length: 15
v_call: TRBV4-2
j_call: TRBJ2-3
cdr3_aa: CASSQDDPRTDTQYF

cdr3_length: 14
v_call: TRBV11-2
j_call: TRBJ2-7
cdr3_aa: CASSPTRGPLEQYF

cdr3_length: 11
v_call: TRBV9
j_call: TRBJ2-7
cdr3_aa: CASSRGNEQYF

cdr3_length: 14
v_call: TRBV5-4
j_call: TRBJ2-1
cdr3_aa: CASNLRGSYNEQFF

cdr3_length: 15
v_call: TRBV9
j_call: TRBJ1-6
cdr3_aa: CASSPRDSRDSPLHF

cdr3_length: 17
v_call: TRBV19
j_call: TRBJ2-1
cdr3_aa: CASSLPSGRAREDEQFF

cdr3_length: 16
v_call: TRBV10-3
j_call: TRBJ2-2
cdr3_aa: CAISESSGRDTGELFF

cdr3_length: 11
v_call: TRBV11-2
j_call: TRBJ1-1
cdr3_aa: CASSAGAGAFF

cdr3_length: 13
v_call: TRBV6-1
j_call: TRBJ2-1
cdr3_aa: CASSEQAVNEQFF

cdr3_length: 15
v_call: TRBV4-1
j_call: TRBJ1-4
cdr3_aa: CASSQDLGEDEKLFF